This TCR beta chain was sequenced for a study of blood T cells in healthy people across ages. Extracted total RNA amounted to at least 5.5 micrograms for each sample. Together with a sample-barcoded 5' primer, a J-beta primer mix was included in a second PCR lasting roughly 6 to 12 cycles. TCRdb passed the 5' RACE reads through MiXCR, listing each CDR3 protein once. The data hold roughly 800,000 distinct CDR3 sequences, with roughly 25% observed a single time. The same sample was also studied in work on T cells of mothers and their children. From that second work: Donation came from a few healthy Caucasian mothers together with their six children. Reads recorded for TCR beta CDR3 numbered over 8 million per mother and several million per child.

This sequence was found in a boy between 5 and 17 years old in good health. Sequencing was performed on blood.

In nucleotides, the CDR3 is TGCGCCAGCAGGACAGAAACTTTTAACTATGGCTACACCTTC. Protein sequence: CASRTETFNYGYTF. The V call is TRBV5-1, the J call TRBJ1-2; D may be TRBD1 (5 bases). The CDR3 has 14 amino acids. Trimming removed 5 bases at V and 1 base at J, with 12 bases between. Germline lookup yields CDR1 SGHRS and CDR2 YFSETQ.